This TCR beta chain came from a study of cytotoxic CD8 clonotypes in ibrutinib-treated CLL. On the study more broadly: Response material was collected after a median around 12 months of treatment, range 6 to 36.

Concerning this clone itself: Other DNA sequences in the sample encode the same CDR3.

TCRdb keeps only in-frame clones here, not all; method: immunoSEQ multiplex PCR. The sample carries approximately 200,000 clones, around 70% recorded once. V dropped 6 bases and J dropped 4 bases, with 7 bases sitting between them. Germline assignment: CDR1 LNHNV and CDR2 YYDKDF (reference sequence). The CDR3 sequence is 12 residues long. The chain links TRBV15 to TRBJ1-5, with D unclear. This receptor was obtained from a human donor with chronic lymphocytic leukemia. The starting material was PBMCs, obtained after 24 months of ibrutinib treatment. This chain's CDR3 is CATSRINQPQHF. The CDR3 bases are TGTGCCACCAGTCGAATTAATCAGCCCCAGCATTTT.